The sequence of this TCR beta chain was determined in a study of cytomegalovirus exposure and HLA in healthy donors. Study-level results: There were several of the most significant clusters that appeared linked to common viral pathogens in a later analysis.

A multiplex PCR was run with 60 Vbeta primers and 13 Jbeta primers. Assay used: immunoSEQ multiplex PCR; TCRdb lists only in-frame clones, some missing. The sample carries about 170,000 clones, roughly 80% recorded once. The germline gives CDR1 MNHNY, CDR2 SVGAGI (reference sequence). Deletions cut 1 base from V and 5 bases from J, with 9 bases between. The length of the CDR3 is 13 residues. Of note for this clone: Antigen specificity is unknown.

Sequencing was carried out using PBMCs. This chain joins TRBV6-6 and TRBJ2-7; D uncertain. This clonotype was sampled from a young woman in good health and CMV-seronegative. The DNA for the CDR3 is TGTGCCAGCAGTTACTTTAGCCCACACGAGCAGTACTTC. Translated, it gives CASSYFSPHEQYF.